This T cell receptor (beta chain) was sequenced during a study of cytomegalovirus exposure and HLA in healthy donors. Both 60 Vbeta primers and 13 Jbeta primers went into the PCR. Only in-frame clones appear in the TCRdb table, and some are missing; sequencing was by immunoSEQ multiplex PCR. The sample includes 90,000 to 100,000 clones, 76% of them seen just once. V gave up 0 bases and J gave up 1 base, with 9 bases separating them. The CDR3 contains 15 residues. Looked up from germline, CDR1 is ENHRY and CDR2 is SYGVKD. Sequenced input: PBMCs. The source is a woman aged 55 to 70 in good health and CMV-seropositive. The chain carries TRBV10-3 and TRBJ1-2; no firm D call. The CDR3 protein is CAISESAGYNYGYTF. The CDR3 region has the DNA TGTGCCATCAGTGAGTCGGCAGGTTATAACTATGGCTACACCTTC.